These T cell receptor beta chains were read from a single sample in a study of cytomegalovirus exposure and HLA in healthy donors. Clones were sequenced by immunoSEQ multiplex PCR, and TCRdb holds only the in-frame ones, with some missing. The table counts approximately 140,000 clones; approximately 2.5% lies in the top ten. Sequenced input: PBMCs. The receptors come from a man aged 40-49 years in good health and CMV-seronegative. The CDR3 runs from the conserved cysteine through the conserved F or W. Each record gives: D gene, V gene, J gene, CDR3 protein, CDR3 DNA. D genes are given only for firm matches.

TRBD1	TRBV7-2	TRBJ1-1	CASSHHRGNTEAFF	TGTGCCAGCAGCCATCACAGGGGGAACACTGAAGCTTTCTTT
TRBD1	TRBV7-8	TRBJ1-2	CASSWDRGDYGYTF	TGTGCCAGCAGCTGGGACAGGGGGGACTATGGCTACACCTTC
-	TRBV9	TRBJ1-3	CASSVRAGGSGNTIYF	TGTGCCAGCAGCGTGAGGGCGGGAGGCTCTGGAAACACCATATATTTT
-	TRBV7-7	TRBJ2-1	CASAPVRGSNEQFF	TGTGCCAGCGCGCCGGTGCGGGGTTCCAATGAGCAGTTCTTC
-	TRBV6-6	TRBJ2-7	CASSPPRDTEGYEQYF	TGTGCCAGCAGTCCCCCTAGGGACACCGAGGGGTACGAGCAGTACTTC
-	TRBV6-5	TRBJ1-2	CASSYSTWLAHTF	TGTGCCAGCAGTTACTCAACCTGGCTGGCTCACACCTTC
-	TRBV6-5	TRBJ2-3	CASSYSYSDTQYF	TGTGCCAGCAGTTACTCCTACTCAGATACGCAGTATTTT
TRBD2	TRBV18	TRBJ2-1	CASSPRGGRGSSYNEQFF	TGTGCCAGCTCACCACGGGGAGGGCGGGGCAGCTCCTACAATGAGCAGTTCTTC
-	TRBV5-6	TRBJ1-5	CASSLWGGDSNQPQHF	TGTGCCAGCAGCTTGTGGGGGGGGGATAGCAATCAGCCCCAGCATTTT
-	TRBV6-1	TRBJ2-7	CASSRGIRYEQYF	TGTGCCAGCAGTCGGGGGATCAGGTACGAGCAGTACTTC
-	TRBV7-3	TRBJ1-1	CASSELPGYTEAFF	TGTGCCAGCAGCGAACTACCAGGGTACACTGAAGCTTTCTTT
-	TRBV4-2	TRBJ2-7	CASSQSQQGYEQYF	TGTGCCAGCAGCCAAAGTCAACAGGGTTACGAGCAGTACTTC
-	TRBV7-2	TRBJ1-1	CASSPTGRTEAFF	TGTGCCAGCAGCCCTACAGGGCGCACTGAAGCTTTCTTT
-	TRBV7-9	TRBJ2-1	CASSFLGVEQFF	TGTGCCAGCAGCTTCCTAGGGGTCGAGCAGTTCTTC
-	TRBV4-1	TRBJ1-6	CASSQESGAGSPLHF	TGCGCCAGCAGCCAAGAGTCAGGGGCGGGTTCACCCCTCCACTTT
-	TRBV6-4	TRBJ2-3	CASSTGVSSTDTQYF	TGTGCCAGCTCGACGGGGGTGTCTAGCACAGATACGCAGTATTTT
-	TRBV20-1	TRBJ1-1	CSATGFSEAFF	TGCAGTGCAACCGGGTTCTCTGAAGCTTTCTTT
TRBD1	TRBV12-5	TRBJ1-1	CASGQGFGTEAFF	TGTGCTAGTGGACAGGGGTTTGGCACTGAAGCTTTCTTT
-	TRBV5-1	TRBJ2-1	CASRRRGLMDNEQFF	TGCGCCAGCCGTCGGAGGGGCCTTATGGACAATGAGCAGTTCTTC
TRBD2	TRBV28	TRBJ2-5	CASSFSASGGAETQYF	TGTGCCAGCAGCTTCTCCGCTAGCGGGGGAGCGGAGACCCAGTACTTC
-	TRBV4-3	TRBJ2-1	CASSQDPRVGPYNEQFF	TGCGCCAGCAGCCAAGACCCCAGGGTGGGCCCCTACAATGAGCAGTTCTTC
-	TRBV7-2	TRBJ2-7	CASSGGLTTYEQYF	TGTGCCAGCAGCGGCGGGCTCACTACCTACGAGCAGTACTTC
-	TRBV6-1	TRBJ1-2	CASSERGYGYTF	TGTGCCAGCAGTGAAAGAGGTTATGGCTACACCTTC
TRBD1	TRBV6-1	TRBJ2-7	CASSVAGGSYEQYF	TGTGCCAGCAGTGTTGCAGGGGGCTCCTACGAGCAGTACTTC
-	TRBV6-1	TRBJ1-2	CASSERSITGNGYTF	TGTGCCAGCAGTGAACGGTCGATTACAGGGAATGGCTACACCTTC